The next 22 T cell receptor beta chains were all read from a single sample in a study of PD-1 blockade in classical Hodgkin lymphoma. Time point in this sample: cycle 4 day 1 (C4D1), after 5 to 7 weeks of nivolumab. Autologous stem cell transplantation was followed by relapse in every patient, and brentuximab vedotin exposure varied. From thawed PBMCs, CD8+ T cells were isolated by magnetic negative selection. Measured with immunoSEQ multiplex PCR; TCRdb has only the in-frame clones, and not every one. The repertoire includes a few thousand clones, less than 75% of them detected once, and approximately 25% sits in the top ten. The source was CD8+ T cells from blood, collected before the fourth cycle of nivolumab. The receptors derive from a human donor with classical Hodgkin lymphoma.

The chain employs TRBV6-1 and TRBJ1-2, with unresolved D. The CDR3 loop spans 13 amino acids. In germline, CDR1 is MNHNS, CDR2 SASEGT. V gave up 4 bases and J gave up 4 bases, with 10 bases separating them. The CDR3 region is CASSGPPGYGYTF. DNA of the CDR3: TGTGCCAGCAGTGGACCTCCCGGCTATGGCTACACCTTC.

In its sample, this clone was seen a few times. The rearrangement joins TRBV4-1 to TRBJ1-2; the match to TRBD1 covers 7 bases. This CDR3 region has 15 residues. V gave up 5 bases and J gave up 3 bases; unmatched junction bases: 9. Germline V CDR1 and CDR2: MGHRA, YSYEKL. The CDR3 region has the DNA TGCGCCAGCAGCTCTACGACAGGACAGGACTATGGCTACACCTTC. Its translation is CASSSTTGQDYGYTF.

This clone was picked up one time. CDR3 sequence (DNA): TGTGCCAGCAGTCCCGCGGCCCGGTGGGGTAATGAGCAGTTCTTC. As protein: CASSPAARWGNEQFF. The rearrangement links TRBV27 to TRBJ2-1; D is unclear. Trimming stripped 5 bases from V and 7 bases from J, with 18 bases between. The germline gives CDR1 MNHEY, CDR2 SMNVEV (reference sequence). This CDR3 spans 15 amino acids.

By sample share, this clone is medium-sized. The chain uses TRBV4-1 and TRBJ1-1; no clear D gene. This CDR3 has 15 amino acids. The germline V gene has CDR1 MGHRA and CDR2 YSYEKL. V was clipped by 0 bases and J by 0 bases, with 8 bases between them. The CDR3 sequence: CASSQELGLNTEAFF. In nucleotides, the CDR3 is TGCGCCAGCAGCCAAGAGTTAGGGCTGAACACTGAAGCTTTCTTT.

This clone has only a few counts. The chain joins TRBV2 to TRBJ1-1; D remains ambiguous. V was trimmed by 9 bases and J by 1 base, leaving 12 bases between them. Looked up from germline, CDR1 is SNHLY and CDR2 is FYNNEI. The CDR3 runs to 13 residues. This CDR3 is CASISWTNTEAFF. The CDR3 DNA reads TGTGCCAGTATATCCTGGACGAACACTGAAGCTTTCTTT. Filled out from reference TRBV2 and TRBJ1-1, the complete variable domain reads EPEVTQTPSHQVTQMGQEVILRCVPISNHLYFYWYRQILGQKVEFLVSFYNNEISEKSEIFDDQFSVERPDGSNFTLKIRSTKLEDSAMYFCASISWTNTEAFFGQGTRLTVV.

CDR3 loop: CASSSVGGPETQYF. For the CDR3, the DNA is TGTGCCAGCAGCTCAGTCGGGGGACCAGAGACCCAGTACTTC. The chain has TRBV7-2 and TRBJ2-5; a weak D match, TRBD2 (6 bases). Per the germline V gene, CDR1 is SGHTA and CDR2 is FQGNSA. V dropped 4 bases and J dropped 4 bases, with 13 bases sitting between them. This CDR3 is built from 14 residues.

The genes are TRBV6-5 and TRBJ1-5; D is undetermined. Germline V gene data show CDR1 as MNHEY and CDR2 as SVGAGI. V lost 0 bases to trimming and J lost 0 bases, with 3 bases between them. CDR3 length: 14 amino acids. The CDR3, as DNA: TGTGCCAGCAGTTACTCGAGTAGCAATCAGCCCCAGCATTTT. It encodes CASSYSSSNQPQHF.

This clone occurred a few times. This rearrangement joins TRBV6-5 to TRBJ1-2; maybe TRBD1 (6 bases). This CDR3 comprises 13 residues. Trimming cost V 4 bases and J 5 bases, with 11 bases left between them. Germline CDR1 is MNHEY and CDR2 is SVGAGI. This CDR3 reads CASSLTGDYGYTF. The CDR3 coding sequence is TGTGCCAGCAGTTTGACAGGAGATTATGGCTACACCTTC.

This chain joins TRBV4-1 and TRBJ2-1; tentatively, D is TRBD2 (5 bases). V lost 4 bases and J 3 bases, leaving 10 bases between the germline ends. The CDR3 is made up of 14 amino acids. Germline CDR1 and CDR2: MGHRA and YSYEKL. The CDR3 is CASSLAGGYNEQFF. CDR3 in DNA: TGCGCCAGCAGCCTGGCAGGAGGCTACAATGAGCAGTTCTTC.

In its sample, this clone was seen a few times. The chain combines TRBV28 with TRBJ1-6; 8 nucleotides match TRBD1. CDR1 MDHEN and CDR2 SYDVKM come from the germline V gene. The CDR3 sequence is 15 residues long. The V and J ends lost 1 base and 7 bases, in that order; junction bases with no gene match: 3. The CDR3 here is CASSLSRQGNSPLHF. The CDR3 DNA sequence: TGTGCCAGCAGTTTATCCCGACAGGGGAATTCACCCCTCCACTTT.

This sequence joins TRBV5-5 and TRBJ1-2, with a weak D call TRBD1 (5 bases). Germline CDR1 is SGHKS and CDR2 is YYEKEE (reference sequence). CDR3 length: 14 amino acids. V lost 0 bases to trimming and J lost 4 bases, with 10 bases between them. CDR3 nucleotides: TGTGCCAGCAGCTTGGATCCGGGGGTCTATGGCTACACCTTC. Encoded protein: CASSLDPGVYGYTF.

The chain carries TRBV18 and TRBJ2-7; tentatively, D is TRBD1 (6 bases). Germline CDR1 reads KGHSH; CDR2 reads LQKENI. This CDR3 is built from 14 residues. V lost 2 bases, J lost 2 bases, and 10 bases lay in between. The CDR3 sequence: CASSPTGSTYEQYF. The CDR3 bases are TGTGCCAGCTCACCAACAGGGTCCACCTACGAGCAGTACTTC.

DNA for the CDR3: TGTGCCAGCAGCGTAGGTCAGAGTCCCTATAATTCACCCCTCCACTTT. Encoded protein: CASSVGQSPYNSPLHF. The chain couples TRBV9 to TRBJ1-6; D gene uncertain. The CDR3 totals 16 residues. Trimming removed 0 bases from V and 2 bases from J, with 9 bases in between. Germline V gene sequence: CDR1 SGDLS, CDR2 YYNGEE.

V gene TRBV6-5 combines with J gene TRBJ2-7; D is uncertain. The CDR3 is 14 amino acids. Trimming stripped 2 bases from V and 3 bases from J, with 11 bases between. Per the germline V gene, CDR1 is MNHEY and CDR2 is SVGAGI. The CDR3 protein is CASSYGDGIYEQYF. As DNA, the CDR3 is TGTGCCAGCAGTTACGGAGATGGCATCTACGAGCAGTACTTC.

This clone showed up just a few times. The rearrangement links TRBV6-6 to TRBJ2-3; 9 nucleotides align to TRBD2. CDR1 and CDR2 from the germline V gene are MNHNY and SVGAGI (reference sequence). The CDR3 loop spans 14 amino acids. Trimming at V came to 4 bases and at J to 3 bases, leaving 2 bases not matched to a gene. The CDR3 DNA is TGTGCCAGCAGTTGGCGGGGGGGGACAGATACGCAGTATTTT. Its translation: CASSWRGGTDTQYF.

This rearrangement joins TRBV10-3 to TRBJ2-3; weak D call: TRBD1 (6 bases). This CDR3 comprises 16 residues. Germline CDR1 ENHRY, CDR2 SYGVKD. V shed 5 bases and J shed 2 bases, with 17 bases lying between them. The CDR3 region has the DNA TGTGCCATCAGTTTCTCCCTCGGACAGACCACAGATACGCAGTATTTT. Its translation is CAISFSLGQTTDTQYF.

The rearrangement joins TRBV2 to TRBJ1-2, with D possibly being TRBD1 (5 bases). The germline V and J ends were trimmed by 5 bases and 7 bases, with 23 bases remaining between them. CDR3 length: 16 residues. The germline gives CDR1 SNHLY, CDR2 FYNNEI. CDR3 sequence reads: CASSSKREGGGIGYTF. In nucleotides, the CDR3 is TGTGCCAGCAGTTCAAAGAGGGAAGGTGGGGGGATTGGCTACACCTTC.

The chain recombines TRBV9 with TRBJ2-1; D not resolved. Trimming pared 1 base from V and 2 bases from J, leaving 4 bases between. Germline CDR1 SGDLS, CDR2 YYNGEE. CDR3 size: 13 residues. The CDR3 sequence is CASSVSPYNEQFF. For the CDR3, the DNA is TGTGCCAGCAGCGTAAGTCCCTACAATGAGCAGTTCTTC.

This chain joins TRBV10-3 and TRBJ2-2; tentatively, D is TRBD2 (6 bases). The V gene's germline CDR1 is ENHRY and CDR2 SYGVKD. The CDR3 loop spans 14 amino acids. V was pared by 2 bases and J by 6 bases, with 10 bases between. CDR3 in amino acids: CAISERGLAGELFF. CDR3 DNA sequence: TGTGCCATCAGTGAGCGGGGGTTGGCCGGGGAGCTGTTTTTT.

The gene calls are TRBV28 and TRBJ2-6; D unclear. The CDR3 totals 13 residues. V lost 4 bases to trimming and J lost 9 bases, with 10 bases between them. Germline loops: CDR1 MDHEN, CDR2 SYDVKM. The CDR3 protein is CASSSRHDNVLTF. The CDR3 DNA is TGTGCCAGCAGTTCTCGACACGACAACGTCCTGACTTTC.

The chain joins TRBV9 to TRBJ2-5, with 8 bases identical to TRBD1. V dropped 4 bases and J dropped 2; count of bases not matched to a gene: 10. The CDR3 has 16 amino acids. CDR1 is SGDLS and CDR2 is YYNGEE in the germline V gene. CDR3 loop: CASSPRTGRRQETQYF. The CDR3 region has the DNA TGTGCCAGCAGCCCACGGACAGGGAGGAGGCAAGAGACCCAGTACTTC. The whole variable domain, filled in from reference TRBV9 and TRBJ2-5, reads DSGVTQTPKHLITATGQRVTLRCSPRSGDLSVYWYQQSLDQGLQFLIQYYNGEERAKGNILERFSAQQFPDLHSELNLSSLELGDSALYFCASSPRTGRRQETQYFGPGTRLLVL.

The chain has TRBV6-5 and TRBJ1-5; D not resolved. This CDR3 spans 14 amino acids. Trimming stripped 3 bases from V and 5 bases from J, with 11 bases between. Germline V gene lookup returns CDR1 MNHEY and CDR2 SVGAGI. The CDR3 DNA is TGTGCCAGCAGTTATGGAGACAAAGATCAGCCCCAGCATTTT. The encoded protein is CASSYGDKDQPQHF.